The 20 T cell receptor beta chains given below trace back to one sample, sequenced in a study of cytomegalovirus exposure and HLA in healthy donors. The PCR employed 60 Vbeta primers together with 13 Jbeta primers. The table came from immunoSEQ multiplex PCR; TCRdb's copy has only in-frame clones and leaves some out. The sample holds 60,000 to 85,000 clones; 70% to 85% are singletons and the top ten take 9.5% to 12%. Sequenced material: PBMCs. The receptors come from a human donor in good health.

In this sample, this clone turned up once. The sample carries other DNA sequences with the same CDR3. The CDR3 nucleotides are TGTGCCAGTAGTATAGGACTAGCGGGGTCCTACGAGCAGTACTTC. Its protein product is CASSIGLAGSYEQYF. The chain uses TRBV19 and TRBJ2-7, with TRBD2 matching 11 bases. V shed 1 base, J shed 1 base, and the junction held 0 bases outside the gene matches. The CDR3 loop spans 15 amino acids. Germline loops: CDR1 LNHDA, CDR2 SQIVND (reference sequence).

The CDR3 sequence is CASSIHRGRNTEAFF. In nucleotides, the CDR3 is TGTGCCAGCAGCATCCACAGGGGGAGGAACACTGAAGCTTTCTTT. V gene TRBV11-3 combines with J gene TRBJ1-1; 8 bases agree with TRBD1. The CDR3 has 15 residues. J lost 1 base, V lost 5 bases, and 6 bases had no gene match. Per the germline V gene, CDR1 is SGHNT and CDR2 is YENEEA.

This chain uses TRBV9 with TRBJ1-3, with 9 bases that match TRBD1. The CDR3 has 16 residues. Looked up from germline, CDR1 is SGDLS and CDR2 is YYNGEE. The J segment lost 4 bases and the V segment lost 1 base, leaving 6 bases of the junction unmatched. CDR3 amino acids: CASSVLGQGLGNTIYF. The CDR3 DNA follows: TGTGCCAGCAGCGTATTGGGACAGGGACTAGGAAACACCATATATTTT.

This clone was counted a single time. CDR3 coding DNA: TGTGCCAGCAGCCAGGGGGAAAACTTCTCTGGGGCCAACGTCCTGACTTTC. This gives the protein CASSQGENFSGANVLTF. V gene TRBV27 combines with J gene TRBJ2-6; 7 bases align to TRBD1. Per the germline V gene, CDR1 is MNHEY and CDR2 is SMNVEV (reference sequence). The CDR3 has 17 amino acids. V lost 6 bases, J lost 0 bases, and 8 bases stayed unmatched.

This clone came up once. V is TRBV7-9 and J is TRBJ1-1, with a tentative D call TRBD1 (6 bases). The CDR3 runs 12 residues. Looked up from germline, CDR1 is SEHNR and CDR2 is FQNEAQ (reference sequence). V lost 3 bases and J 5 bases, leaving 7 bases between the germline ends. The chain's CDR3 is CASSFDRTEAFF. CDR3 DNA sequence: TGTGCCAGCAGCTTCGACAGGACTGAAGCTTTCTTT.

V and J are TRBV25-1 and TRBJ2-5, with 7 positions matching TRBD2. The V segment lost 1 base and the J segment 5 bases; nucleotides outside the gene matches: 7. CDR3 length: 15 residues. Germline CDR1 reads MGHDK; CDR2 reads SYGVNS. The CDR3 here is CASSEWGRAGETQYF. The CDR3 region has the DNA TGTGCCAGCAGTGAATGGGGGAGGGCCGGGGAGACCCAGTACTTC.

The V call is TRBV30, the J call TRBJ1-1; 9 nucleotides agree with TRBD1. V was pared by 0 bases and J by 10 bases, with 6 bases of the junction left unmatched. The CDR3 is 13 amino acids. The germline V gene has CDR1 GTSNPN and CDR2 SVGIG (reference sequence). The CDR3 reads CAWSVPPTGGAFF. The CDR3 bases are TGTGCCTGGAGTGTACCCCCGACAGGGGGAGCTTTCTTT.

This clone was counted between two and nine times. J is TRBJ1-5 and V is TRBV30, with 7 positions matching TRBD1. The CDR3 totals 15 residues. The germline V gene encodes CDR1 GTSNPN and CDR2 SVGIG (reference sequence). Trimming at V came to 1 base and at J to 0 bases, leaving 3 bases not matched to a gene. CDR3 sequence (DNA): TGTGCCTGGAGTGGACAGGGCGGTAGCAATCAGCCCCAGCATTTT. Translating it yields CAWSGQGGSNQPQHF.

V usage is TRBV6-6 and J usage is TRBJ1-2, with unresolved D. Trimming shortened V by 0 bases and J by 3 bases, and 11 bases separated the two germline ends. Germline values: CDR1 MNHNY, CDR2 SVGAGI (reference sequence). This CDR3 spans 15 amino acids. The DNA for the CDR3 is TGTGCCAGCAGTTACTCGAGAGGACTGGACTATGGCTACACCTTC. Translation: CASSYSRGLDYGYTF.

This clone turned up a few times. Sequence at one end of the junction differs from germline and may be a read error. The rearrangement joins TRBV5-6 to TRBJ2-7; weak D call: TRBD1 (5 bases). The V gene's germline CDR1 is SGHDT and CDR2 YYEEEE. The CDR3 contains 13 residues. Here the CDR3 DNA reads TGTGCCAGCAGCTTGGAGGACACCGAAAACTATCACTTC. It translates to CASSLEDTENYHF. The full variable domain, completed using reference TRBV5-6 and TRBJ2-7, is DAGVTQSPTHLIKTRGQQVTLRCSPKSGHDTVSWYQQALGQGPQFIFQYYEEEERQRGNFPDRFSGHQFPNYSSELNVNALLLGDSALYLCASSLEDTENYHFGPGTRLTVT.

The chain uses TRBV6-6 and TRBJ2-2, with TRBD2 as a possible D gene (6 bases). CDR1 is MNHNY, CDR2 SVGAGI, per germline (reference sequence). The CDR3 consists of 14 residues. Trimming removed 6 bases from V and 3 bases from J, with 11 bases in between. CDR3 protein: CASRRGMDTGELFF. CDR3 DNA: TGTGCCAGCAGGCGGGGAATGGACACCGGGGAGCTGTTTTTT.

This sequence joins TRBV5-1 and TRBJ2-7, with 8 bases aligning to TRBD2. This CDR3 region has 15 residues. J gave up 6 bases and V 4 bases, and 12 bases lay outside the gene matches. Per the germline V gene, CDR1 is SGHRS and CDR2 is YFSETQ. The CDR3 spells CASSPSGGRLGEQYF. In DNA, the CDR3 is TGCGCCAGCAGCCCGTCGGGGGGGCGGCTAGGCGAGCAGTACTTC.

This chain joins TRBV30 and TRBJ2-7; D might be TRBD1 (6 bases). CDR1 and CDR2 from the germline V gene are GTSNPN and SVGIG (reference sequence). CDR3 size: 15 residues. The V and J ends lost 1 base and 0 bases respectively, with 13 bases between them. CDR3 nucleotide sequence: TGTGCCTGGAGTGAAGGGACGGACAGCTCCTACGAGCAGTACTTC. The encoded protein is CAWSEGTDSSYEQYF.

This clone occurred once. The J gene is TRBJ2-7, the V gene TRBV28; D gene unclear. The V and J ends lost 3 bases and 6 bases respectively, with 9 bases between them. The CDR3 length is 12 residues. Germline V lookup: CDR1 MDHEN, CDR2 SYDVKM. In nucleotides, the CDR3 is TGTGCCAGCAGTTTTTCAGTCTCCGAGCAGTACTTC. Translating gives CASSFSVSEQYF.

This chain uses TRBV18 with TRBJ1-1; TRBD1 is a possible D gene (5 bases). This CDR3 spans 15 amino acids. Germline assignment: CDR1 KGHSH and CDR2 LQKENI. Trimming shortened V by 4 bases and J by 0 bases, and 12 bases separated the two germline ends. This chain's CDR3 is CASSRDRDMNTEAFF. In nucleotides, the CDR3 is TGTGCCAGCTCACGAGACAGAGACATGAACACTGAAGCTTTCTTT. Drawing the rest from reference TRBV18 and TRBJ1-1, the complete variable domain is NAGVMQNPRHLVRRRGQEARLRCSPMKGHSHVYWYRQLPEEGLKFMVYLQKENIIDESGMPKERFSAEFPKEGPSILRIQQVVRGDSAAYFCASSRDRDMNTEAFFGQGTRLTVV.

The J gene is TRBJ2-7, the V gene TRBV14; 7 bases fit TRBD2. There are 14 residues in the CDR3. V was clipped by 5 bases and J by 3 bases; unmatched bases: 7. The germline CDR1 and CDR2 sequences are SGHDN and FVKESK. Here the CDR3 DNA reads TGTGCCAGCAGCGAAAGCTCGGGGGGCTACGAGCAGTACTTC. It translates to CASSESSGGYEQYF.

This clone was seen a single time. The rearrangement uses TRBV11-2 and TRBJ2-7; 8 bases match TRBD1. Germline-derived CDR1 and CDR2 are SGHAT and FQNNGV. The CDR3 is made up of 16 amino acids. V lost 5 bases and J lost 0; bases outside the gene matches: 9. In DNA form, the CDR3 reads TGTGCCAGCAGCCCCCGGGACAGGCACCTCTCCTACGAGCAGTACTTC. It translates to CASSPRDRHLSYEQYF.

This sequence joins TRBV19 and TRBJ2-1; possibly TRBD2 for D (7 bases). The V gene lost 5 bases and the J gene lost 7 bases, with 21 bases spanning the gap. The CDR3 is 16 amino acids. From germline, CDR1 is LNHDA and CDR2 SQIVND (reference sequence). The CDR3 sequence: CASSPRGGVKLNEQFF. CDR3 nucleotides: TGTGCCAGTAGTCCTCGCGGGGGCGTTAAATTGAATGAGCAGTTCTTC.

The CDR3 DNA reads TGTGCCAGCAGTATACTAGCGGGAAAGTTCTTC. This translates into CASSILAGKFF. The rearrangement uses TRBV28 and TRBJ2-1; 10 bases align to TRBD2. V was pared by 5 bases and J by 14 bases, with 3 bases of the junction left unmatched. Germline CDR1 is MDHEN and CDR2 is SYDVKM. CDR3 length: 11 amino acids.

V and J are TRBV28 and TRBJ2-5, with a tentative D call TRBD2 (6 bases). There are 13 residues in the CDR3. V lost 10 bases, J lost 4 bases, and 16 bases lay in between. Germline V gene data show CDR1 as MDHEN and CDR2 as SYDVKM. The CDR3 DNA sequence: TGTGCCACCGACCTGGGAGGTGGAGAGACCCAGTACTTC. Translating it yields CATDLGGGETQYF.